The 11 T cell receptor beta chains reported below all come from one sample, sequenced in a study of regulatory T cells in long-lasting Graves disease. Described time point: newly diagnosed GD, antithyroid drugs for less than 3 months. There was RNA extracted from PBMCs, and the TCR library was made from it. The TCR beta library used iRepertoire HTBI primers with Arm-PCR amplification of CDR3. TCRdb independently ran MiXCR on the multiplex PCR reads; one entry per CDR3 protein. Here the sample spans about 350,000 distinct CDR3 sequences, 16% being singletons. This same sample was also taken into another study, of T cells in Graves' hyperthyroidism and ophthalmopathy.

Sequences were derived from peripheral blood mononuclear cells (PBMCs), sampled at new diagnosis, from a patient treated with antithyroid drugs. The receptor set was obtained from a middle-aged man with Graves disease.

This rearrangement joins TRBV3-1 to TRBJ2-1, with 10 bases that match TRBD2. The CDR3 has 13 residues. Germline trimming cut 4 bases from V and 9 bases from J; bases unmatched to any gene: 3. Germline lookup yields CDR1 LGHDT and CDR2 YNNKEL (reference sequence). CDR3 coding DNA: TGTGCCAGCAGCCGGGGACTAGCGTTTGAGCAGTTCTTC. Translation: CASSRGLAFEQFF.

This clonotype has a handful of counts. The rearrangement links TRBV6-1 to TRBJ2-7; 7 bases align to TRBD1. The germline V gene has CDR1 MNHNS and CDR2 SASEGT. V trimming: 2 bases; J trimming: 6 bases; junction bases outside the gene matches: 10. The CDR3 is 15 amino acids. The CDR3 reads CASSETGTARPEQYF. CDR3 sequence (DNA): TGTGCCAGCAGTGAAACCGGGACAGCGAGGCCCGAGCAGTACTTC.

This clonotype was detected ten times or more. The chain has TRBV5-1 and TRBJ1-2; D is ambiguous. The CDR3 has 14 residues. Trimming cost V 4 bases and J 4 bases, with 14 bases left between them. The germline gives CDR1 SGHRS, CDR2 YFSETQ. The CDR3 nucleotides are TGCGCCAGCAGCCCAGCGGACGTGGTCTATGGCTACACCTTC. The encoded protein is CASSPADVVYGYTF.

This clonotype was counted ten times or more. This chain uses TRBV5-1 with TRBJ1-1; no firm D call. The V and J ends lost 0 bases and 6 bases respectively, with 18 bases between them. The CDR3 has 16 amino acids. The germline V gene encodes CDR1 SGHRS and CDR2 YFSETQ. CDR3 region: CASSLGPRAPPAEAFF. The CDR3 DNA reads as TGCGCCAGCAGCTTGGGACCTCGGGCACCCCCGGCTGAAGCTTTCTTT.

J is TRBJ2-1 and V is TRBV27, with 7 bases matching TRBD2. This CDR3 spans 16 amino acids. The J segment lost 3 bases and the V segment lost 3 bases, leaving 8 bases of the junction unmatched. Germline values: CDR1 MNHEY, CDR2 SMNVEV (reference sequence). The CDR3 spells CASSFAGRGNYNEQFF. CDR3 DNA: TGTGCCAGCAGTTTTGCAGGGAGGGGTAACTACAATGAGCAGTTCTTC.

The table lists this clonotype with many counts. V is TRBV7-9 and J is TRBJ2-7, with TRBD1 identical over 7 bases. CDR3 length: 19 residues. Germline loops: CDR1 SEHNR, CDR2 FQNEAQ (reference sequence). V lost 3 bases and J lost 2; bases outside the gene matches: 19. The CDR3 is CASSLGPVGKRRGPYEQYF. The CDR3 DNA follows: TGTGCCAGCAGCTTGGGACCCGTCGGAAAGCGTAGGGGGCCCTACGAGCAGTACTTC.

CDR3 sequence: CAWSVLWGGYEQYF. CDR3 bases: TGTGCCTGGAGTGTACTGTGGGGCGGGTACGAGCAGTACTTC. V and J are TRBV30 and TRBJ2-7; D is perhaps TRBD1 or TRBD2 (5 bases each). The CDR3 runs 14 residues. V was pared by 0 bases and J by 4 bases, with 13 bases between. Looked up from germline, CDR1 is GTSNPN and CDR2 is SVGIG (reference sequence).

This clonotype was recorded many times. This chain links TRBV7-2 with TRBJ2-2; 7 nucleotides align to TRBD2. The CDR3 totals 14 residues. V lost 6 bases and J lost 2; bases outside the gene matches: 3. Germline CDR1 reads SGHTA; CDR2 reads FQGNSA. The CDR3 sequence: CASRAGLNTGELFF. The CDR3 DNA is TGTGCCAGCAGGGCGGGACTAAACACCGGGGAGCTGTTTTTT. The variable domain in full, with the rest retrieved from reference TRBV7-2 and TRBJ2-2, is GAGVSQSPSNKVTEKGKDVELRCDPISGHTALYWYRQSLGQGLEFLIYFQGNSAPDKSGLPSDRFSAERTGGSVSTLTIQRTQQEDSAVYLCASRAGLNTGELFFGEGSRLTVL.

This clonotype has a count of ten or more. The chain employs TRBV11-2 and TRBJ2-7, with TRBD1 matching over 8 bases. This CDR3 region has 13 residues. Germline CDR1 reads SGHAT; CDR2 reads FQNNGV. With 5 bases clipped from V and 4 bases from J, the junction kept 4 bases outside the gene matches. CDR3 loop: CASSQGAGYEQYF. DNA of the CDR3: TGTGCCAGCAGCCAGGGGGCAGGTTACGAGCAGTACTTC.

This clonotype was counted only a few times. This chain connects TRBV11-2 to TRBJ2-5, with D possibly matching TRBD1 (5 bases). CDR3 length equals 15 residues. Per germline, CDR1 SGHAT and CDR2 FQNNGV. V lost 3 bases, J lost 2 bases, and 13 bases lay in between. The DNA of the CDR3 is TGTGCCAGCAGCTTGACGCGACAGTCGCAAGAGACCCAGTACTTC. Residues: CASSLTRQSQETQYF. Based on the CDR3 plus reference TRBV11-2 and TRBJ2-5, the full variable domain is EAGVAQSPRYKIIEKRQSVAFWCNPISGHATLYWYQQILGQGPKLLIQFQNNGVVDDSQLPKDRFSAERLKGVDSTLKIQPAKLEDSAVYLCASSLTRQSQETQYFGPGTRLLVL.

This clonotype was counted at least ten times. The V call is TRBV5-1, the J call TRBJ2-7; 12 bases fit TRBD1. Germline trimming cut 6 bases from V and 2 bases from J; bases unmatched to any gene: 3. The CDR3 totals 14 residues. Germline-derived CDR1 and CDR2 are SGHRS and YFSETQ. The chain's CDR3 is CASTRDRGPYEQYF. The CDR3 DNA reads as TGCGCCAGCACACGGGACAGGGGGCCCTACGAGCAGTACTTC.